This T cell receptor (beta chain) derives from a study of T cell changes during pregnancy in multiple sclerosis. The table lists this clone with a few counts. Generated by immunoSEQ multiplex PCR, the TCRdb table keeps only in-frame clones and is missing some. Of tens of thousands of clones listed, approximately 92% are singletons. This CDR3 has 14 amino acids. The germline V gene encodes CDR1 SGHDN and CDR2 FVKESK. The ends were cut back, 1 base at V and 5 bases at J, with 11 bases in the middle. The sample was CD8+ T cells from peripheral blood mononuclear cells, taken after pregnancy. The sequence came from a female donor with multiple sclerosis, enrolled in a pregnancy study. This chain joins TRBV14 and TRBJ1-2; D remains ambiguous. The DNA of the CDR3 is TGTGCCAGCAGCCAAGTTTTGGTGGAGTATGGCTACACCTTC. Its translation: CASSQVLVEYGYTF. Together with reference TRBV14 and TRBJ1-2, the CDR3 gives the full variable domain: EAGVTQFPSHSVIEKGQTVTLRCDPISGHDNLYWYRRVMGKEIKFLLHFVKESKQDESGMPNNRFLAERTGGTYSTLKVQPAELEDSGVYFCASSQVLVEYGYTFGSGTRLTVV.